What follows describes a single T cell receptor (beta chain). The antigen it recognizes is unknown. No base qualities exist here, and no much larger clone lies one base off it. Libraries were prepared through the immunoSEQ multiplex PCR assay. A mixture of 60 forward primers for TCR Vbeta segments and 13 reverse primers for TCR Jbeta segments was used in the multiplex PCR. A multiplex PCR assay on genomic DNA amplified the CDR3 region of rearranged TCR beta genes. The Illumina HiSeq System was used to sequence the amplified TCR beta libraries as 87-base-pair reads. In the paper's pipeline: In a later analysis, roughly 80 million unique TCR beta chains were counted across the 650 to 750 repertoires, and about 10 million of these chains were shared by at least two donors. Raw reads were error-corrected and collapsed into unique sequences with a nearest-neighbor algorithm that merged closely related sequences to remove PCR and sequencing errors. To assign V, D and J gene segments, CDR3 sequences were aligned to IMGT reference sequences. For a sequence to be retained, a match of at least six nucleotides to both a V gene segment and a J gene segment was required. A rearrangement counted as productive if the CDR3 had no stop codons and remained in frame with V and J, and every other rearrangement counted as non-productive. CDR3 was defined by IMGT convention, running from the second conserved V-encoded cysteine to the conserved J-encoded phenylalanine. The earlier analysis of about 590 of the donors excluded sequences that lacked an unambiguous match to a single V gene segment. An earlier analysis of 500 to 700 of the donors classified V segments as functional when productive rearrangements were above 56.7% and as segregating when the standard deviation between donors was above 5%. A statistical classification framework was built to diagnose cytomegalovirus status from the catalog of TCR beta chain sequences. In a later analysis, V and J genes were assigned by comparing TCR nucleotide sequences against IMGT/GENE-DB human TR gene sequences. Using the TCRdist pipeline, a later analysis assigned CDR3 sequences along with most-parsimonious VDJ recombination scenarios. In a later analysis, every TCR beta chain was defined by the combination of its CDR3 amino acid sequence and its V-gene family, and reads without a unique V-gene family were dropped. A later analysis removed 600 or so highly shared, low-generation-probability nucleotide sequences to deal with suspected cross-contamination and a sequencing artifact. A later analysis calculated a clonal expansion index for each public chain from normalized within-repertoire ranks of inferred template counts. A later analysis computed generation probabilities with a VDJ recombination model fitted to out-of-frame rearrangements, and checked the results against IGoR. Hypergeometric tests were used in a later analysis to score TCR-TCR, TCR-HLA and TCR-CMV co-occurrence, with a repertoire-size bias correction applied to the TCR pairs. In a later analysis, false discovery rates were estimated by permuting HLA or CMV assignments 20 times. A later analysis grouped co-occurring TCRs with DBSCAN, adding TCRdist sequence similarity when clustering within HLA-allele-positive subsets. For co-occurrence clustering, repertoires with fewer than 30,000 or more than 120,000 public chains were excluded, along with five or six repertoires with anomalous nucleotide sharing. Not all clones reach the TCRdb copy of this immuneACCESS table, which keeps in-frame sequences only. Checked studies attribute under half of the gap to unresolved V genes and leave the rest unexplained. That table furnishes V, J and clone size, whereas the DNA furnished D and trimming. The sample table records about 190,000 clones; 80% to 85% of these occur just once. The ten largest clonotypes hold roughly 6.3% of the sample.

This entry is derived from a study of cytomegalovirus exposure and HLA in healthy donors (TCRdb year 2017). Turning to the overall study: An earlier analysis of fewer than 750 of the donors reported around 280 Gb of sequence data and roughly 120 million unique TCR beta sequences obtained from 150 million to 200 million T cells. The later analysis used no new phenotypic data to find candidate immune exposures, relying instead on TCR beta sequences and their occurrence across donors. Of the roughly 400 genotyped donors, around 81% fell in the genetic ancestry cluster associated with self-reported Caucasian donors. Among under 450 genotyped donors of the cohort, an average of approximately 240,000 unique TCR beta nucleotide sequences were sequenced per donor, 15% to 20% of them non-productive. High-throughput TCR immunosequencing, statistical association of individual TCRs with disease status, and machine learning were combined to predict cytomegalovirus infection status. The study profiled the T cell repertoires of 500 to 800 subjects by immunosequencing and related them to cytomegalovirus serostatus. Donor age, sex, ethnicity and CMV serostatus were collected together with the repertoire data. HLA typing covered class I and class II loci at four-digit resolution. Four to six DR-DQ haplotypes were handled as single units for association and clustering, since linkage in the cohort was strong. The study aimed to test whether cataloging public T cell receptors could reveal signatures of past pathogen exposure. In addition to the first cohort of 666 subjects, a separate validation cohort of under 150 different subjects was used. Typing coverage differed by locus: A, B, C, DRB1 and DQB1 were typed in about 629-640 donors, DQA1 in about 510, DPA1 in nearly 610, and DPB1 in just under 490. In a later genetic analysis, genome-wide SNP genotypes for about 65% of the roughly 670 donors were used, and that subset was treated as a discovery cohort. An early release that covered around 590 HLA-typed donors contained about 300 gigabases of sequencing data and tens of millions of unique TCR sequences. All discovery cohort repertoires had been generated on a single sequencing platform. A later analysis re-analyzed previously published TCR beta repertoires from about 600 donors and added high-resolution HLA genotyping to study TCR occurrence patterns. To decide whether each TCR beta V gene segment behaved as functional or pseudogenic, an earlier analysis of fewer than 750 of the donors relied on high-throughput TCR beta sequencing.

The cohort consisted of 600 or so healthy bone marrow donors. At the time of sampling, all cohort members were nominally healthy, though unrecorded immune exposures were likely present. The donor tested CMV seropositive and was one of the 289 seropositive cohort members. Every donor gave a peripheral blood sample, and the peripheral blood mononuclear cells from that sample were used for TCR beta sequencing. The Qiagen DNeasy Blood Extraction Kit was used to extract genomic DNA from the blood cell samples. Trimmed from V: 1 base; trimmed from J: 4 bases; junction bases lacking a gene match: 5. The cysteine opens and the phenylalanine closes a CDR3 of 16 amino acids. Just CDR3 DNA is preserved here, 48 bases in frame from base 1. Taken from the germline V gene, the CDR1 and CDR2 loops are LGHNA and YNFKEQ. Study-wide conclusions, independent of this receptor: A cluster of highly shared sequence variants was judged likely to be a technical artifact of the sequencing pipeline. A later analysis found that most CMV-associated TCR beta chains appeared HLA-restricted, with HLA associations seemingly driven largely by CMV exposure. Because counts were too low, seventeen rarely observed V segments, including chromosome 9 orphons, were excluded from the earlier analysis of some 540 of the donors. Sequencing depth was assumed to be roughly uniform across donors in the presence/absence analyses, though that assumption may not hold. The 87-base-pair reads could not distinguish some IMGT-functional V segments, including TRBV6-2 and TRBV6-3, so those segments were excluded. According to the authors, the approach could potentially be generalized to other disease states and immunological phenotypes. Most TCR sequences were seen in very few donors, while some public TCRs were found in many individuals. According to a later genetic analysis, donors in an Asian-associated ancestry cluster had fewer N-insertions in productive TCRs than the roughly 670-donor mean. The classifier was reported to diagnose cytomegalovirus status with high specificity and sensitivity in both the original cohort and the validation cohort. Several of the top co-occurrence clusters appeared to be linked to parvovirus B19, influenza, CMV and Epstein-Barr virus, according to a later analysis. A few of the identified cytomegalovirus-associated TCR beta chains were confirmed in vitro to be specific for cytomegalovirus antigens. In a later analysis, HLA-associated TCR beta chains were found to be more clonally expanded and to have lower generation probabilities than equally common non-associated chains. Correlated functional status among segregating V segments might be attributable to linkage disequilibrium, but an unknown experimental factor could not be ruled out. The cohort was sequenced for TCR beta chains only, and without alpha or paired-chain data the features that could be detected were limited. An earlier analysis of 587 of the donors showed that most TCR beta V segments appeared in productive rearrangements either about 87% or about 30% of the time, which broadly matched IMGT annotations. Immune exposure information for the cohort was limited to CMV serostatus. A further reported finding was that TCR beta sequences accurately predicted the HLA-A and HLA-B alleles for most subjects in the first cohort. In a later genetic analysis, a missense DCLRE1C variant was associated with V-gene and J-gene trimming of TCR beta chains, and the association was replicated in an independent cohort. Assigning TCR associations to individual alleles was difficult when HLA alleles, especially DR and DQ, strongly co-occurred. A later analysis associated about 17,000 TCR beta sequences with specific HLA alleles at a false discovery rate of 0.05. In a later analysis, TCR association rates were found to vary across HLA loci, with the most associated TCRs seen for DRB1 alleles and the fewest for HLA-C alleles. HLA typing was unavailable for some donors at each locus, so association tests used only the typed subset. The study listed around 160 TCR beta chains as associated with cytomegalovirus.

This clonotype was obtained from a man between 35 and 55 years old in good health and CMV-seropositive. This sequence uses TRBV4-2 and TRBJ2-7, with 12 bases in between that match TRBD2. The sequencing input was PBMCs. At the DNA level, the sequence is TGTGCCAGCAGCCAAGCCTCTAGCGGGGGGGCGTACGAGCAGTACTTC. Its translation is CASSQASSGGAYEQYF.